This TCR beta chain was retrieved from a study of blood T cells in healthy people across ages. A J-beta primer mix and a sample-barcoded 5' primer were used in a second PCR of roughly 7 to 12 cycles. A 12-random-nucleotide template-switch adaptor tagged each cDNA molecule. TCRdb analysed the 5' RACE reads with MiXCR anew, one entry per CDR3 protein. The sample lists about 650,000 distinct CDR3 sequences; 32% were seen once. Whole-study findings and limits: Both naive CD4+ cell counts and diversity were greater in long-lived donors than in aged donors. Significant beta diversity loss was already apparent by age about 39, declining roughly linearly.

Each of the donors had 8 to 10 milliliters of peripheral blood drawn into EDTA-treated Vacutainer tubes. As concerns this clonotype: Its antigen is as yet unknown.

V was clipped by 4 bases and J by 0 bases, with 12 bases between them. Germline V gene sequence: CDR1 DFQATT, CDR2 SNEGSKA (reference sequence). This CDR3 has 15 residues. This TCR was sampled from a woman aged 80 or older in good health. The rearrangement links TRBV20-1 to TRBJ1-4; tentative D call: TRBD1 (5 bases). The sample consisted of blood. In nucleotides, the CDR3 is TGCAGTGCTACCACAGGCGTTACAACTAATGAAAAACTGTTTTTT. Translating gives CSATTGVTTNEKLFF.